This passage covers 7 T cell receptor beta chains from one sample sequenced in a study of blood T cells in healthy people across ages. It was with a sample-barcoded 5' primer and a J-beta primer mix that a second PCR of roughly 6 to 11 cycles was run. MiXCR was run by TCRdb on the 5' RACE reads, yielding one entry per CDR3 protein. This sample carries about 730,000 distinct CDR3 sequences, around 40% of them seen once, and the ten largest clones take approximately 22%. Input material: blood. The receptors were gathered from an older woman in good health.

This clonotype was recorded many times. The chain recombines TRBV4-2 with TRBJ1-6; D is unclear. Per germline, CDR1 LGHNA and CDR2 YNFKEQ. Trimming took off 1 base at V and 9 bases at J, with 16 bases between the two ends. This CDR3 contains 16 residues. CDR3 sequence: CASSQATGLITSPLHF. The CDR3, as DNA: TGTGCCAGCAGCCAAGCAACCGGGTTGATAACTTCACCCCTCCACTTT.

The rearrangement joins TRBV11-1 to TRBJ2-3; D is perhaps TRBD1 or TRBD2 (6 bases each). The CDR3 runs to 17 residues. V lost 2 bases and J lost 4, with 19 bases in between. In germline, CDR1 is SGHAT, CDR2 FQDESV (reference sequence). The DNA of the CDR3 is TGTGCCAGCAGCTTATTGTTCAGGAGTGGGGGGCCAGATACGCAGTATTTT. Translation: CASSLLFRSGGPDTQYF.

V usage is TRBV5-6 and J usage is TRBJ2-5; maybe TRBD1 (6 bases). CDR3 length: 14 residues. The germline gives CDR1 SGHDT, CDR2 YYEEEE. V was pared by 7 bases and J by 5 bases, with 18 bases between. The chain's CDR3 is CASGTGPLRETQYF. The CDR3, as DNA: TGTGCCAGCGGAACAGGGCCTTTACGGGAGACCCAGTACTTC.

The chain joins TRBV6-2 or TRBV6-3 to TRBJ2-7, with a tentative D call TRBD1 (5 bases). The CDR3 runs 19 residues. Trimming took 2 bases from V and 3 from J, leaving 26 bases between them. In germline, CDR1 is MNHEY, CDR2 SVGEGT. The CDR3 region has the DNA TGTGCCAGCAGTTACCCAGGGAACCCTGACATCCCCCTCCGCTACGAGCAGTACTTC. Its translation is CASSYPGNPDIPLRYEQYF.

The CDR3: CASSESGQPQHF. The DNA for the CDR3 is TGTGCCAGCAGTGAAAGTGGCCAGCCCCAGCATTTT. This chain uses TRBV25-1 with TRBJ1-5; D is uncertain. The V end lost 2 bases, the J end lost 7 bases, and 6 bases lay between the germline ends. The germline CDR1 and CDR2 sequences are MGHDK and SYGVNS. This CDR3 has 12 residues.

The chain combines TRBV12-3 or TRBV12-4 with TRBJ1-4, with D hard to call. This CDR3 region has 15 residues. V dropped 4 bases and J dropped 2 bases, with 11 bases sitting between them. CDR3 protein: CASSCDPGTNEKLFF. CDR3 DNA: TGTGCCAGCAGTTGTGACCCGGGGACTAATGAAAAACTGTTTTTT.

The chain carries TRBV30 and TRBJ2-3; D perhaps matches TRBD1 (5 bases). There are 16 residues in the CDR3. The germline V and J ends were trimmed by 1 base and 1 base, with 15 bases remaining between them. Germline V gene sequence: CDR1 GTSNPN, CDR2 SVGIG (reference sequence). CDR3 residues: CAWSALQGFGTDTQYF. The CDR3 nucleotides are TGTGCCTGGAGTGCATTGCAGGGTTTCGGCACAGATACGCAGTATTTT.